The rows below give T cell receptor beta chains drawn from one sample of a study of cytomegalovirus exposure and HLA in healthy donors. Assay used: immunoSEQ multiplex PCR; TCRdb lists only in-frame clones, some missing. Of over 60,000 clones in the sample, around 72% were seen once. The material sequenced was PBMCs. The origin of the receptors is a male donor in good health and CMV-seropositive. Each CDR3 is given with its conserved first and last residue. D genes are given only for firm matches. Expanded clones are given a class, and other clones once, few, many or no size at all.

j_call v_call d_call clone_size cdr3_aa cdr3_nt
TRBJ2-3 TRBV4-2 TRBD2 - CASSQVREAGEALFSTDTQYF TGTGCCAGCAGCCAAGTGCGGGAAGCGGGGGAGGCTTTGTTTAGCACAGATACGCAGTATTTT
TRBJ1-6 TRBV6-1 TRBD1 - CASSDLFMGTAQNNSPLHF TGTGCCAGCAGTGATCTATTCATGGGGACAGCTCAAAATAATTCACCCCTCCACTTT
TRBJ2-5 TRBV5-1 - - CASSFGGILETQYF TGCGCCAGCAGCTTTGGCGGGATCTTGGAGACCCAGTACTTC
TRBJ2-7 TRBV30 - few CAWSVPGVSSYEQYF TGTGCCTGGAGTGTACCCGGAGTGAGCTCCTACGAGCAGTACTTC
TRBJ1-6 TRBV19 TRBD1 - CASSIGGQVNSPLHF TGTGCCAGTAGTATCGGGGGACAGGTGAATTCACCCCTCCACTTT
TRBJ2-2 TRBV11-2 - - CASSLDRQYTGELFF TGTGCCAGCAGCTTAGATCGCCAGTACACCGGGGAGCTGTTTTTT
TRBJ2-1 TRBV29-1 - once CSVTPQVRSSYNEQFF TGCAGCGTAACTCCCCAGGTCCGTAGCTCCTACAATGAGCAGTTCTTC
TRBJ1-5 TRBV6-5 - - CASSSSGQPQHF TGTGCCAGCAGTTCTAGCGGACAGCCCCAGCATTTT
TRBJ1-5 TRBV5-1 - few CASSSGQGNQPQHF TGCGCCAGCAGCTCCGGACAAGGCAATCAGCCCCAGCATTTT
TRBJ2-7 TRBV5-6 - - CASSFLSRPYEQYF TGTGCCAGCAGCTTTCTCAGTCGTCCCTACGAGCAGTACTTC
TRBJ2-5 TRBV11-2 - - CASSTMAGMVETQYF TGTGCCAGCAGCACCATGGCGGGGATGGTGGAGACCCAGTACTTC
TRBJ1-1 TRBV19 - few CASSIDIATEAFF TGTGCCAGTAGTATAGACATAGCAACTGAAGCTTTCTTT
TRBJ2-5 TRBV6-1 - - CASSELSGDLETQYF TGTGCCAGCAGTGAACTCTCGGGGGACCTAGAGACCCAGTACTTC
TRBJ1-6 TRBV2 - - CASSEGLLGNSPLHF TGTGCCAGCAGTGAAGGGCTACTCGGGAATTCACCCCTCCACTTT
TRBJ1-2 TRBV4-1 - - CASSQVVQTYGYTF TGCGCCAGCAGCCAAGTGGTACAGACCTATGGCTACACCTTC
TRBJ1-2 TRBV19 TRBD1 - CASTQTGGDPSYTF TGTGCCAGTACTCAGACAGGGGGCGACCCCAGCTACACCTTC
TRBJ1-1 TRBV21-1 - - CASSARDRGETEAFF TGTGCCAGCAGCGCCCGGGACAGGGGAGAAACTGAAGCTTTCTTT
TRBJ1-1 TRBV29-1 TRBD1 - CSGTEGQGTEAFF TGCAGCGGGACAGAGGGACAGGGCACTGAAGCTTTCTTT
TRBJ2-5 TRBV19 - - CASSTPPQGSETQYF TGTGCCAGTAGTACCCCTCCACAGGGATCGGAGACCCAGTACTTC
TRBJ2-5 TRBV5-4 TRBD1 - CASSPGTGGETQYF TGTGCCAGCAGCCCCGGGACAGGGGGAGAGACCCAGTACTTC
TRBJ2-7 TRBV7-9 - - CASSFGPGEQYF TGTGCCAGCAGCTTCGGTCCAGGTGAGCAGTACTTC
TRBJ2-7 TRBV6-5 - - CASSYSPESSYEQYF TGTGCCAGCAGTTACTCACCCGAGAGCTCCTACGAGCAGTACTTC
TRBJ1-4 TRBV5-6 - - CASSLDSGGNEKLFF TGTGCCAGCAGCTTGGATTCGGGGGGGAATGAAAAACTGTTTTTT
TRBJ1-3 TRBV5-1 - few CASSLEGTGGNTIYF TGCGCCAGCAGCTTGGAGGGGACTGGGGGAAACACCATATATTTT
TRBJ1-4 TRBV2 TRBD1 - CASSPTGGYSNEKLFF TGTGCCAGCAGTCCCACAGGGGGCTATAGTAATGAAAAACTGTTTTTT
TRBJ1-2 TRBV5-5 - - CASSLVGQTFYGYTF TGTGCCAGCAGCTTGGTAGGACAGACCTTCTATGGCTACACCTTC
TRBJ1-1 TRBV19 - - CASRSRGRPENTEAFF TGTGCCAGTAGAAGTAGGGGCCGCCCGGAGAACACTGAAGCTTTCTTT
TRBJ1-2 TRBV5-1 TRBD1 medium-sized CASSGGQGTYGYTF TGCGCCAGCAGCGGGGGACAGGGAACCTATGGCTACACCTTC
TRBJ2-7 TRBV4-3 - - CASSQGAGLYEQYF TGCGCCAGCAGCCAAGGGGCAGGTCTATACGAGCAGTACTTC
TRBJ1-5 TRBV7-9 - - CASCGSGGEADQPQHF TGTGCCAGCTGTGGGTCGGGGGGCGAGGCGGATCAGCCCCAGCATTTT
TRBJ1-4 TRBV19 - - CASSDTSTNEKLFF TGTGCCAGTAGTGACACGTCAACTAATGAAAAACTGTTTTTT
TRBJ1-4 TRBV11-2 - - CASSPGHIATNEKLFF TGTGCCAGCAGCCCCGGACATATCGCAACTAATGAAAAACTGTTTTTT
TRBJ2-7 TRBV5-4 - - CASSPLREKGYYEQYF TGTGCCAGCAGCCCTCTCAGGGAAAAGGGGTACTACGAGCAGTACTTC
TRBJ2-1 TRBV25-1 - few CASSWGMGRNEQFF TGTGCCAGCAGTTGGGGAATGGGGCGCAATGAGCAGTTCTTC
TRBJ2-3 TRBV7-9 TRBD2 - CASSAPGLAGGSTDTQYF TGTGCCAGCAGCGCACCGGGACTAGCGGGAGGGAGCACAGATACGCAGTATTTT
TRBJ2-7 TRBV7-2 TRBD1 few CASSLLGPRTGREQYF TGTGCCAGCAGCTTATTGGGCCCCCGGACAGGGCGCGAGCAGTACTTC
TRBJ1-1 TRBV12-5 - - CASGLVTLVGRGEAFF TGTGCTAGTGGTTTGGTAACTTTAGTGGGCAGGGGAGAAGCTTTCTTT
TRBJ1-4 TRBV30 - - CAWSLFPGREDEKLFF TGTGCCTGGAGTCTCTTCCCAGGCAGGGAAGATGAAAAACTGTTTTTT
TRBJ1-1 TRBV9 - - CASSPTGVAEAFF TGTGCCAGCAGCCCAACCGGGGTCGCTGAAGCTTTCTTT
TRBJ2-3 TRBV27 - - CASSFRVTDTQYF TGTGCCAGCAGTTTCCGGGTCACAGATACGCAGTATTTT
TRBJ1-1 TRBV2 - once CASSNSPQAEAFF TGTGCCAGCAGTAATAGTCCTCAGGCTGAAGCTTTCTTT